Described below is a single T cell receptor (beta chain) sequence and its context. As yet, its antigen is unknown. Sequencing templates came from extracted RNA that was reverse transcribed into cDNA. Only in-frame clones appear in the TCRdb table, and some are missing; sequencing was by immunoSEQ multiplex PCR. The table records about 200,000 clones, around 62% of them present only once. This sample was taken from a study of CD8+ T cells in alopecia areata. The wider study: Treated patients were given 5 to 10 mg oral tofacitinib twice daily.

The junction had 8 bases not matched to a gene; V was cut back by 4 bases and J by 5 bases. The CDR3 covers 17 residues. The germline V gene has CDR1 MNHEY and CDR2 SMNVEV (reference sequence). Notes on the study in general: Patients shared TCRs less clearly than mice did, possibly for HLA-related reasons.

The sample consisted of CD4+ T cells sorted from blood, taken at week 0. The receptor was isolated from a human donor with alopecia areata. The V gene is TRBV27, the J gene TRBJ2-5, with 15 nucleotides matching TRBD2. CDR3: CASSSGGLAGGGETQYF. DNA for the CDR3: TGTGCCAGCAGTTCAGGGGGACTAGCGGGAGGTGGGGAGACCCAGTACTTC.